The present T cell receptor beta chain was sequenced within a study of blood T cells in healthy people across ages. Extractions gave at least 5.5 micrograms of total RNA per sample. PCR was performed a second time for roughly 7 to 12 cycles using a sample-barcoded 5' primer and a J-beta primer mix. Each CDR3 protein is one row after TCRdb ran MiXCR on the 5' RACE reads. The data hold about 570,000 distinct CDR3 sequences, with 27% observed a single time. CDR1 is DFQATT, CDR2 SNEGSKA, per germline (reference sequence). Trimming removed 5 bases from V and 6 bases from J, with 16 bases in between. The CDR3 totals 13 residues.

This clonotype was sampled from a woman aged 70-85 years in good health. The J gene is TRBJ1-2, the V gene TRBV20-1; D gene uncertain. The sequenced material came from blood. The CDR3 DNA is TGCAGTGCTGAGGAGGTCTTGCGGCATGGCTACACCTTC. This gives the protein CSAEEVLRHGYTF.